A selection of T cell receptor beta chains follows, all from one sample in a study of chemoradiotherapy in HPV16-positive cancers. Using immunoSEQ multiplex PCR, the repertoire was profiled, and TCRdb retains in-frame clones only, with some absent. This sample yields about 53,000 clones, of which over 85% are seen a single time; around 3.3% belongs to the top ten. The material sequenced was blood, taken from a patient who underwent chemoradiotherapy. Source of these receptors: a human donor with HPV-associated anogenital cancer. Both conserved end residues are part of each CDR3. A D gene is named only where the DNA matches it firmly.

D gene	V gene	CDR3 protein
TRBD1	TRBV5-5	CASSLWGQGEKLFF
TRBD2	TRBV7-2	CASSLAGLAGSDTQYF
TRBD2	TRBV5-1	CASSWTSGSSPNTGELFF
TRBD2	TRBV7-2	CASKAGGPTNEQFF
NA	TRBV7-2	CASSLATGLHTEAFF
NA	TRBV29-1	CSVANTEAFF
NA	TRBV29-1	CSVLVGRTSTDTQYF
NA	TRBV7-2	CASSLSIYNSPLHF
NA	TRBV19	CASNPNTGELFF
TRBD1	TRBV5-4	CASSFTGGVGSGANVLTF
NA	TRBV13	CASEGGGATDTQYF
NA	TRBV29-1	CSVEGRSYEQYF
NA	TRBV7-8	CASSAGQRYEQYF
TRBD2	TRBV5-4	CASSASGIYEQYF
NA	TRBV5-6	CASSLALNSGNTIYF
NA	TRBV19	CASSMRDGPYGYTF
NA	TRBV6-5	CASSGGMGNQPQHF
TRBD2	TRBV4-2	CASSQEGSGGSDTQYF
TRBD1	TRBV29-1	CSASGVGSRQGRNNYGYTF
NA	TRBV11-1	CASSYVYGSNYEQYF
NA	TRBV11-2	CASSPGWDVAEAFF
TRBD1	TRBV2	CASRPIRQGSNEQFF
NA	TRBV2	CASSEALLSVLTF
NA	TRBV9	CASSLPGSLETQYF
NA	TRBV11-2	CASSSPGGSKEQYF
NA	TRBV7-7	CASSLSYSDEQFF
NA	TRBV12-5	CASGRDPNENEQFF
TRBD1	TRBV12-5	CASGPPGQGTEAFF
NA	TRBV5-1	CASSFISSGANVLTF
NA	TRBV2	CASSGLVEETQYF
TRBD1	TRBV2	CASRDRGRANEKLFF
NA	TRBV29-1	CSVTGLETQYF
TRBD2	TRBV4-2	CASSRAGLAGDRDTGELFF
NA	TRBV6-5	CASSYSMVKETQYF
NA	TRBV6-5	CAAREGRVNSPLHF
NA	TRBV6-1	CASSEIGQTATEAFF
NA	TRBV4-3	CASSPGRDSQETQYF
TRBD2	TRBV5-1	CASSLAGTSGGRTYEQYF
TRBD2	TRBV11-3	CASSSKRGSNVLTF
NA	TRBV19	CASSIEGGPETQYF
NA	TRBV5-1	CASSGGTSVETQYF
NA	TRBV6-5	CASSYLGGGYEQYF
NA	TRBV7-8	CASSLVPTLVGGELFF
NA	TRBV6-5	CASSSRDSWDLTEAFF
NA	TRBV18	CASSPRRTYEQYF
NA	TRBV21-1	CASSIVTGSTTETQYF
TRBD1	TRBV19	CASSIGTGLDTQYF
NA	TRBV30	CAWSDRVSGYTF
NA	TRBV5-4	CASSLWGSSYEQYF